These 2 T cell receptor beta chains came from one sample sequenced in a study of glioma-infiltrating T cells after dendritic cell vaccination. The table came from immunoSEQ multiplex PCR; TCRdb's copy has only in-frame clones and leaves some out. The sample gives over 55,000 clones, around 86% of which show up once; 6.5% to 10% is in the top ten. Sequences were derived from blood, sampled before dendritic cell vaccination. These receptor sequences come from a human donor with glioblastoma.

This chain uses TRBV11-1 with TRBJ2-2, with TRBD1 as a possible D gene (5 bases). V was clipped by 1 base and J by 1 base, with 10 bases between them. The V gene's germline CDR1 is SGHAT and CDR2 FQDESV (reference sequence). The CDR3 loop spans 16 amino acids. The CDR3: CASSLDAGQNTGELFF. As DNA, the CDR3 is TGTGCCAGCAGCTTAGACGCCGGACAGAACACCGGGGAGCTGTTTTTT. Based on the CDR3 plus reference TRBV11-1 and TRBJ2-2, the full variable domain is EAEVAQSPRYKITEKSQAVAFWCDPISGHATLYWYRQILGQGPELLVQFQDESVVDDSQLPKDRFSAERLKGVDSTLKIQPAELGDSAMYLCASSLDAGQNTGELFFGEGSRLTVL.

The V and J genes are TRBV9 and TRBJ1-3, with no clear D. The CDR3 spans 17 residues. Per the germline V gene, CDR1 is SGDLS and CDR2 is YYNGEE. The V gene lost 3 bases and the J gene lost 0 bases, with 16 bases spanning the gap. CDR3: CASSATTSGPSGNTIYF. In DNA form, the CDR3 reads TGTGCCAGCAGCGCGACGACGTCGGGTCCCTCTGGAAACACCATATATTTT. The variable domain in full, with the rest retrieved from reference TRBV9 and TRBJ1-3, is DSGVTQTPKHLITATGQRVTLRCSPRSGDLSVYWYQQSLDQGLQFLIQYYNGEERAKGNILERFSAQQFPDLHSELNLSSLELGDSALYFCASSATTSGPSGNTIYFGEGSWLTVV.